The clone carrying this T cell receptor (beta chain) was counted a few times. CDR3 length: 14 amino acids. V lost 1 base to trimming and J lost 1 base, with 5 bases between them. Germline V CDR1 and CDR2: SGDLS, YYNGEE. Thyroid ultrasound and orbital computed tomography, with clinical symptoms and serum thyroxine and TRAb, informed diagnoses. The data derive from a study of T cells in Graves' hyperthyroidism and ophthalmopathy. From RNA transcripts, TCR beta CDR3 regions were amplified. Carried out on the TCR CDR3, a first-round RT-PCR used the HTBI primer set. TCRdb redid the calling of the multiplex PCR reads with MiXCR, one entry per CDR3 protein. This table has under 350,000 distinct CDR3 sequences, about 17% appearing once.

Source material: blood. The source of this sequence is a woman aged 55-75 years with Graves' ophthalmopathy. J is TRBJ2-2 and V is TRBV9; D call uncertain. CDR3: CASSVQKNTGELFF. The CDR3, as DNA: TGTGCCAGCAGCGTACAGAAGAACACCGGGGAGCTGTTTTTT.